This TCR beta chain is drawn from a study of shared clonotypes between healthy human individuals. Overall study: The composition of the donors was two women and a few men aged 18 to 49. CD4 naive and CD4 memory each took three plates per donor, while CD8 naive took two and CD8 memory one.

Trimming left V 1 base short and J 5 bases short, with 8 bases between. CDR1 and CDR2 from the germline V gene are SGHNT and YENEEA. The CDR3 covers 13 residues. Terminally differentiated effector memory CD45RA+ cells were excluded from the naive CD8 cells, which were CD45RO-negative and positively selected for CCR7. Findings and limits, study-wide: Naive subsets usually exceeded memory subsets in estimated richness.

Original analysis: Filtering differed, since immunoSEQ gave only junction sequences and no quality scores. Sequencing used immunoSEQ multiplex PCR; TCRdb keeps in-frame clones, though not all of them. Clone size and the V and J calls come from that table; the DNA yielded D and trimming. In the table there are roughly 2 million clones, about 95% of which are singletons. The count of this clone is one. Its antigen is currently unknown. This clonotype was sampled from a man younger than 35 in good health. The specimen was naive CD8+ T cells sorted from blood. This sequence joins TRBV11-3 and TRBJ1-1; no definite D call. This CDR3 is CASSLVQMTEAFF. CDR3 in DNA: TGTGCCAGCAGCTTAGTACAGATGACTGAAGCTTTCTTT.